The 17 T cell receptor beta chains given below trace back to one sample, sequenced in a study of blood T cell repertoires in COVID-19. TCRdb's table, derived via immunoSEQ multiplex PCR, lists solely in-frame clones and lacks some. The sample carries 310,000 or so clones, around 87% recorded once. The sequenced material came from peripheral blood. The receptors stem from a woman in her fifties or sixties with active or convalescent COVID-19.

The chain carries TRBV7-6 and TRBJ1-3, with a tentative D call TRBD1 (6 bases). This CDR3 contains 16 residues. V lost 5 bases and J 2 bases, leaving 16 bases between the germline ends. Germline CDR1 SGHVS, CDR2 FNYEAQ. The CDR3 reads CASSPQGGRPGNTIYF. The CDR3 nucleotides are TGTGCCAGCAGCCCACAAGGGGGTAGACCTGGAAACACCATATATTTT.

The chain is built from TRBV5-6 and TRBJ1-6; D is ambiguous. V was clipped by 2 bases and J by 11 bases, with 20 bases between them. Germline V gene sequence: CDR1 SGHDT, CDR2 YYEEEE. CDR3 length: 16 amino acids. In DNA, the CDR3 is TGTGCCAGCAGCTTCGGCACCGGGCCGGGAAAGGCACCCCTCCACTTT. As protein: CASSFGTGPGKAPLHF.

The chain recombines TRBV30 with TRBJ1-6; 7 bases map to TRBD1. CDR3 length: 14 residues. Losses at the gene ends were 4 bases for V and 6 bases for J; bases not matched to a gene: 6. The germline V gene has CDR1 GTSNPN and CDR2 SVGIG (reference sequence). The CDR3: CAWTRGQVNSPLHF. The DNA of the CDR3 is TGTGCCTGGACCCGTGGACAGGTTAATTCACCCCTCCACTTT.

The rearrangement uses TRBV20-1 and TRBJ2-3; TRBD2 might be the D (6 bases). Trimming took 3 bases from V and 2 from J, leaving 12 bases between them. Germline CDR1 is DFQATT and CDR2 is SNEGSKA (reference sequence). CDR3 length: 14 residues. CDR3 in amino acids: CSASERAFTDTQYF. The DNA for the CDR3 is TGCAGTGCTAGTGAGCGGGCTTTCACAGATACGCAGTATTTT.

V gene TRBV10-3 combines with J gene TRBJ1-5, with 8 bases that match TRBD1. The CDR3 runs 17 residues. The junction had 12 bases not matched to a gene; V was cut back by 4 bases and J by 4 bases. Looked up from germline, CDR1 is ENHRY and CDR2 is SYGVKD. The CDR3 loop is CAISARGQGRFNQPQHF. As DNA, the CDR3 is TGTGCCATCAGTGCCCGTGGACAGGGAAGGTTTAATCAGCCCCAGCATTTT.

The chain couples TRBV6-2 or TRBV6-3 to TRBJ2-3; 14 nucleotides align to TRBD2. V lost 6 bases and J lost 4; bases outside the gene matches: 3. The length of the CDR3 is 15 residues. Looked up from germline, CDR1 is MNHEY and CDR2 is SVGEGT. The CDR3 region is CASSMTSGGADTQYF. Here the CDR3 DNA reads TGTGCCAGCAGCATGACTAGCGGGGGGGCAGATACGCAGTATTTT.

This clone was counted only a few times. This rearrangement joins TRBV30 to TRBJ1-3, with D tentatively TRBD1 (5 bases). This CDR3 has 13 residues. The V gene's germline CDR1 is GTSNPN and CDR2 SVGIG (reference sequence). The V gene lost 2 bases and the J gene lost 4 bases, with 9 bases spanning the gap. The CDR3 region has the DNA TGTGCCTGGAGTCCAGGGTCGGGAAACACCATATATTTT. Translated: CAWSPGSGNTIYF. The complete variable domain, with remaining parts taken from reference TRBV30 and TRBJ1-3, reads SQTIHQWPATLVQPVGSPLSLECTVEGTSNPNLYWYRQAAGRGLQLLFYSVGIGQISSEVPQNLSASRPQDRQFILSSKKLLLSDSGFYLCAWSPGSGNTIYFGEGSWLTVV.

The genes are TRBV11-3 and TRBJ2-3; tentative D call: TRBD2 (6 bases). Germline CDR1 is SGHNT and CDR2 is YENEEA. The CDR3 has 15 amino acids. Trimming stripped 1 base from V and 0 bases from J, with 8 bases between. The DNA of the CDR3 is TGTGCCAGCAGCTTAGGCGGGGCCAGCACAGATACGCAGTATTTT. Translated, it gives CASSLGGASTDTQYF.

The chain combines TRBV5-8 with TRBJ1-5; D is possibly TRBD1 (6 bases). This CDR3 contains 14 residues. The germline V and J ends were trimmed by 1 base and 2 bases, with 7 bases remaining between them. Germline V gives CDR1 SGHTS, CDR2 YDEGEE. This CDR3 reads CASSLRTGNQPQHF. CDR3 in DNA: TGTGCCAGCAGCTTGAGGACAGGCAATCAGCCCCAGCATTTT.

This chain links TRBV19 with TRBJ1-2; TRBD1 aligns across 8 bases. Germline CDR1 LNHDA, CDR2 SQIVND (reference sequence). The V gene end was trimmed by 7 bases and the J gene end by 3 bases; junction bases not matched to a gene: 13. The CDR3 loop spans 16 amino acids. CDR3 amino acids: CASIPSPTGQDYGYTF. The CDR3 nucleotides are TGTGCCAGTATACCTTCACCTACGGGACAGGACTATGGCTACACCTTC.

The chain uses TRBV5-6 and TRBJ2-7; a possible D gene is TRBD1 (6 bases). The CDR3 has 14 amino acids. Germline values: CDR1 SGHDT, CDR2 YYEEEE. V dropped 0 bases and J dropped 2 bases, with 9 bases sitting between them. DNA of the CDR3: TGTGCCAGCAGCTTGGGCCGGACAGCCTACGAGCAGTACTTC. This sequence encodes CASSLGRTAYEQYF.

This clone was observed a single time. The chain links TRBV18 to TRBJ1-3; D is uncertain. The germline V and J ends were trimmed by 3 bases and 4 bases, with 13 bases remaining between them. Germline V gene data show CDR1 as KGHSH and CDR2 as LQKENI. The CDR3 extends over 15 amino acids. CDR3 residues: CASSPNLNKGNTIYF. CDR3 DNA sequence: TGTGCCAGCTCACCGAACCTAAATAAGGGAAACACCATATATTTT. The whole variable domain, filled in from reference TRBV18 and TRBJ1-3, reads NAGVMQNPRHLVRRRGQEARLRCSPMKGHSHVYWYRQLPEEGLKFMVYLQKENIIDESGMPKERFSAEFPKEGPSILRIQQVVRGDSAAYFCASSPNLNKGNTIYFGEGSWLTVV.

This sequence joins TRBV5-5 and TRBJ2-7; possibly TRBD2 for D (5 bases). Per the germline V gene, CDR1 is SGHKS and CDR2 is YYEKEE (reference sequence). The V and J ends lost 0 bases and 3 bases respectively, with 16 bases between them. This CDR3 spans 16 amino acids. CDR3 region: CASSLAGSEINYEQYF. DNA for the CDR3: TGTGCCAGCAGCTTGGCGGGATCCGAGATCAACTACGAGCAGTACTTC.

A single count supports this clone. The genes are TRBV11-2 and TRBJ2-3, with D unresolved. The CDR3 contains 15 residues. V dropped 3 bases and J dropped 1 base, with 11 bases sitting between them. Per germline, CDR1 SGHAT and CDR2 FQNNGV. The CDR3 sequence: CASSFNNYGTDTQYF. CDR3 DNA: TGTGCCAGCAGCTTCAATAACTATGGCACAGATACGCAGTATTTT. The variable domain in full, with the rest retrieved from reference TRBV11-2 and TRBJ2-3, is EAGVAQSPRYKIIEKRQSVAFWCNPISGHATLYWYQQILGQGPKLLIQFQNNGVVDDSQLPKDRFSAERLKGVDSTLKIQPAKLEDSAVYLCASSFNNYGTDTQYFGPGTRLTVL.

The V call is TRBV27, the J call TRBJ1-1, with 9 positions matching TRBD1. The CDR3 is 15 residues long. The germline V gene encodes CDR1 MNHEY and CDR2 SMNVEV (reference sequence). J gave up 4 bases and V 6 bases, and 9 bases lay outside the gene matches. The CDR3 region is CASRKAGTGITEAFF. CDR3 sequence (DNA): TGTGCCAGCAGGAAAGCCGGGACAGGGATCACTGAAGCTTTCTTT.

This clone was seen only a few times. CDR3 sequence reads: CASSVLPGQGARGYTF. The DNA for the CDR3 is TGTGCCAGTAGTGTTCTTCCGGGACAGGGGGCGCGTGGCTACACCTTC. This sequence joins TRBV19 and TRBJ1-2; TRBD1 aligns across 12 bases. J was trimmed by 7 bases and V by 5 bases; bases with no gene match: 11. This CDR3 comprises 16 residues. CDR1 is LNHDA, CDR2 SQIVND, per germline (reference sequence).

This sequence joins TRBV6-2 or TRBV6-3 and TRBJ2-2; maybe TRBD2 (6 bases). Trimming removed 6 bases from V and 4 bases from J, with 12 bases in between. The CDR3 loop spans 14 amino acids. CDR1 and CDR2 (germline): MNHEY, SVGEGT. The CDR3 loop is CASSTRDFTGELFF. CDR3 in DNA: TGTGCCAGCAGCACGCGGGATTTCACCGGGGAGCTGTTTTTT.